What follows are 10 T cell receptor beta chains derived from one specimen sequenced in a study of T cell responses to AZD1222 COVID-19 vaccine. Profiling relied on immunoSEQ multiplex PCR, and the TCRdb table lists in-frame clones only, not all of them. Of about 97,000 clones in the sample, approximately 86% were seen once. This specimen consisted of peripheral blood, obtained on day 0 of AZD1222 vaccination. All receptors derive from an adult in good health.

Here the CDR3 reads CASNLRTETYNEQFF. The CDR3 nucleotides read TGTGCCAGCAACCTAAGGACGGAAACCTACAATGAGCAGTTCTTC. This rearrangement joins TRBV28 to TRBJ2-1, with D unresolved. Germline V gene lookup returns CDR1 MDHEN and CDR2 SYDVKM. CDR3 length: 15 residues. V lost 7 bases to trimming and J lost 2 bases, with 15 bases between them.

The V gene is TRBV2, the J gene TRBJ2-7; 11 nucleotides align to TRBD2. The germline V gene has CDR1 SNHLY and CDR2 FYNNEI. V shed 6 bases, J shed 1 base, and the junction held 5 bases outside the gene matches. This CDR3 is 15 amino acids long. CDR3 sequence (DNA): TGTGCCAGCAGGGGGACTAGCGGAGATTCCTACGAGCAGTACTTC. It yields the protein CASRGTSGDSYEQYF.

V and J are TRBV28 and TRBJ2-5; D unclear. The germline V gene has CDR1 MDHEN and CDR2 SYDVKM. This CDR3 has 14 amino acids. Trimming cost V 3 bases and J 3 bases, with 11 bases left between them. CDR3 bases: TGTGCCAGCAGTTTCCAAGCCCACAAAGAGACCCAGTACTTC. Its protein product is CASSFQAHKETQYF.

With regard to this clone: The identical CDR3 is also encoded by other nucleotide sequences in the sample. The V and J genes are TRBV10-3 and TRBJ1-5; unclear D gene. Germline V lookup: CDR1 ENHRY, CDR2 SYGVKD. The CDR3 length is 15 residues. Trimming shortened V by 0 bases and J by 1 base, and 7 bases separated the two germline ends. CDR3 sequence: CAISESGGSNQPQHF. CDR3 nucleotide sequence: TGTGCCATCAGTGAGTCAGGAGGGAGCAATCAGCCCCAGCATTTT.

This clone is termed medium-sized. The J gene is TRBJ1-2, the V gene TRBV2, with D possibly matching TRBD1 (5 bases). The CDR3 loop spans 16 amino acids. In germline, CDR1 is SNHLY, CDR2 FYNNEI. V lost 3 bases and J 3 bases, leaving 17 bases between the germline ends. CDR3 protein: CASSDESKGPHYGYTF. The CDR3 DNA is TGTGCCAGCAGTGATGAGAGTAAGGGACCACACTATGGCTACACCTTC.

J is TRBJ2-3 and V is TRBV10-2, with D perhaps matching TRBD1 or TRBD2 (5 bases each). Germline CDR1 reads WSHSY; CDR2 reads SAAADI. The V end lost 11 bases, the J end lost 0 bases, and 18 bases lay between the germline ends. The CDR3 is 15 residues long. The CDR3 reads CALGERGASTDTQYF. The CDR3 DNA is TGCGCCTTGGGGGAGAGGGGAGCTAGCACAGATACGCAGTATTTT.

The chain recombines TRBV5-1 with TRBJ1-4, with 9 bases matching TRBD1. Per the germline V gene, CDR1 is SGHRS and CDR2 is YFSETQ. There are 18 residues in the CDR3. The V gene end was trimmed by 0 bases and the J gene end by 6 bases; junction bases not matched to a gene: 12. CDR3 residues: CASSLGNHNRGPYEKLFF. The DNA of the CDR3 is TGCGCCAGCAGCTTGGGGAATCATAACAGGGGGCCATATGAAAAACTGTTTTTT.

V and J are TRBV4-2 and TRBJ1-2; weak D call: TRBD1 (5 bases). The germline gives CDR1 LGHNA, CDR2 YNFKEQ. V gave up 0 bases and J gave up 3 bases, with 11 bases separating them. The CDR3 runs 15 residues. DNA of the CDR3: TGTGCCAGCAGCCAAGATCCGTCAGGGTACTATGGCTACACCTTC. The encoded protein is CASSQDPSGYYGYTF.

The gene calls are TRBV11-3 and TRBJ2-3; TRBD2 matches at 11 bases. From germline, CDR1 is SGHNT and CDR2 YENEEA. The CDR3 covers 16 residues. V shed 4 bases and J 2 bases; nucleotides not matched to a gene: 5. CDR3 sequence: CASSSGTSGLTDTQYF. The CDR3 nucleotides read TGTGCCAGCAGCTCAGGGACTAGCGGCCTCACAGATACGCAGTATTTT.

This sequence joins TRBV2 and TRBJ1-2; tentatively, D is TRBD1 (6 bases). This CDR3 is 13 amino acids long. The V end was cut by 6 bases, the J end by 6 bases, with 14 bases between. Germline V gene sequence: CDR1 SNHLY, CDR2 FYNNEI. This chain's CDR3 is CASSDRSRHGYTF. Written as DNA, the CDR3 is TGTGCCAGCAGCGACAGGAGCAGGCATGGCTACACCTTC.